This TCR beta chain is from a study of blood T cell repertoires in COVID-19. Sequencing was performed with immunoSEQ multiplex PCR; in TCRdb, only in-frame clones are kept and a portion is missing. The sample lists approximately 360,000 clones, 90% occurring once. The length of the CDR3 is 14 residues. Trimming removed 0 bases from V and 4 bases from J, with 7 bases in between. From germline, CDR1 is SNHLY and CDR2 FYNNEI. In this sample, this clone turned up once. The sequence derives from a man in his late teens or twenties with active or convalescent COVID-19. The specimen was peripheral blood. This chain connects TRBV2 to TRBJ1-3; D gene ambiguous. In DNA, the CDR3 is TGTGCCAGCAGTGAAGCGCTTCGGGGAAACACCATATATTTT. Protein: CASSEALRGNTIYF.